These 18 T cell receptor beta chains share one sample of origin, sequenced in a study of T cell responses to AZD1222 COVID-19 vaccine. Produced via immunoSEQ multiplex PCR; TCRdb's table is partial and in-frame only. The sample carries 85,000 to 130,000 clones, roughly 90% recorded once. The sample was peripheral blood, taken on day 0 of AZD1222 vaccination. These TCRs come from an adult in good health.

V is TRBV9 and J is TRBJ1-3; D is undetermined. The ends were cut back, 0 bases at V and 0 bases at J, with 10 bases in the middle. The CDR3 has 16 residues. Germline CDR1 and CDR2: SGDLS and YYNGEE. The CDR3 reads CASSVEAWGSGNTIYF. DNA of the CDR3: TGTGCCAGCAGCGTAGAGGCGTGGGGCTCTGGAAACACCATATATTTT.

The chain's CDR3 is CASSRQGQANTGELFF. DNA of the CDR3: TGTGCCAGCAGTCGCCAGGGACAGGCGAACACCGGGGAGCTGTTTTTT. The chain is built from TRBV6-4 and TRBJ2-2; the match to TRBD1 covers 8 bases. The CDR3 length is 16 residues. V gave up 5 bases and J gave up 0 bases; unmatched junction bases: 5. Germline CDR1 MRHNA, CDR2 SNTAGT.

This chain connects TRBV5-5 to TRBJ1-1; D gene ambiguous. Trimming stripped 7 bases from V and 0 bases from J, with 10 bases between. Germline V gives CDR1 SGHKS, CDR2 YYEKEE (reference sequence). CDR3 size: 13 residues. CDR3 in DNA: TGTGCCAGCGCTCAACGTCTGAACACTGAAGCTTTCTTT. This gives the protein CASAQRLNTEAFF.

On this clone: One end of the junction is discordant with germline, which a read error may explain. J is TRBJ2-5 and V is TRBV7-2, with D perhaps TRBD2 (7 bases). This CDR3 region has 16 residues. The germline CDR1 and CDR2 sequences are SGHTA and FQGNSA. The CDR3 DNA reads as TGTGCCAGCACCTTATGGGGGGGCAGGGGCCAAGAGACCCAGTACTTC. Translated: CASTLWGGRGQETQYF.

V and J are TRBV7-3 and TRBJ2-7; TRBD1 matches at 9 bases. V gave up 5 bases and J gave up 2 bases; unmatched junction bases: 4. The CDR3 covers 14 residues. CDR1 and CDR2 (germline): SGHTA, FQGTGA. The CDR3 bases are TGTGCCAGCAGCAGGGACAGGGCTACCTACGAGCAGTACTTC. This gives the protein CASSRDRATYEQYF.

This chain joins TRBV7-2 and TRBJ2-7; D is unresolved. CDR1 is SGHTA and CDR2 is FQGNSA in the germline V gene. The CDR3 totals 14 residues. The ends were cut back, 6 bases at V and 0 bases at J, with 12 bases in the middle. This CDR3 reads CASSYARPSYEQYF. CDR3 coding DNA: TGTGCCAGCAGTTACGCGCGACCCTCCTACGAGCAGTACTTC.

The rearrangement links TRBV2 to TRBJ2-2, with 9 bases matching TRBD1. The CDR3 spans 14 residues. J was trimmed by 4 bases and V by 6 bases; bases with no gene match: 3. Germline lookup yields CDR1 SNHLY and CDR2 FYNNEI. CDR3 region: CASRTQGATGELFF. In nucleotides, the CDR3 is TGTGCCAGCAGGACACAGGGGGCCACCGGGGAGCTGTTTTTT.

The CDR3 region is CASSDTGPGEYGYTF. CDR3 nucleotide sequence: TGTGCCAGCTCAGATACAGGGCCGGGGGAGTATGGCTACACCTTC. The chain uses TRBV18 and TRBJ1-2; weak D call: TRBD1 (6 bases). Germline CDR1 reads KGHSH; CDR2 reads LQKENI. The germline V and J ends were trimmed by 5 bases and 5 bases, with 18 bases remaining between them. The CDR3 has 15 residues.

CDR3 bases: TGTGCCAGCAGCTTCCAGGGTCTCAGCAATCAGCCCCAGCATTTT. It specifies CASSFQGLSNQPQHF. The genes are TRBV5-5 and TRBJ1-5; possibly TRBD1 for D (5 bases). The CDR3 totals 15 residues. Germline CDR1 is SGHKS and CDR2 is YYEKEE (reference sequence). Trimming removed 2 bases at V and 1 base at J, with 10 bases between.

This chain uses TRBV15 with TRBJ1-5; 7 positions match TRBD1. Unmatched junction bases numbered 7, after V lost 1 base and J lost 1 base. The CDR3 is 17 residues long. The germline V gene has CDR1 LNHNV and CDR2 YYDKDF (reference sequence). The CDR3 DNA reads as TGTGCCACCAGCAGAGGGTATAACAGGGGAAGCAATCAGCCCCAGCATTTT. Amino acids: CATSRGYNRGSNQPQHF.

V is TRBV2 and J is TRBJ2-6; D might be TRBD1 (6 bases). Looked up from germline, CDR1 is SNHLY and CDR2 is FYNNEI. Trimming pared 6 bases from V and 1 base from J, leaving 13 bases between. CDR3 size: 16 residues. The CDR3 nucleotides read TGTGCCAGCAGCCTCCGAGGGGGATCTGGGGCCAACGTCCTGACTTTC. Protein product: CASSLRGGSGANVLTF.

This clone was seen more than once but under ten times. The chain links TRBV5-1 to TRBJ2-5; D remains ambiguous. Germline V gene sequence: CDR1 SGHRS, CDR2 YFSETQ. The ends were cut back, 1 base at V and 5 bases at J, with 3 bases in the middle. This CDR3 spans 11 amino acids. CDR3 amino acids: CASSLHETQYF. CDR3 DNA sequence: TGCGCCAGCAGCTTGCATGAGACCCAGTACTTC. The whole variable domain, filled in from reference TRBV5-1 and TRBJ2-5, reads KAGVTQTPRYLIKTRGQQVTLSCSPISGHRSVSWYQQTPGQGLQFLFEYFSETQRNKGNFPGRFSGRQFSNSRSEMNVSTLELGDSALYLCASSLHETQYFGPGTRLLVL.

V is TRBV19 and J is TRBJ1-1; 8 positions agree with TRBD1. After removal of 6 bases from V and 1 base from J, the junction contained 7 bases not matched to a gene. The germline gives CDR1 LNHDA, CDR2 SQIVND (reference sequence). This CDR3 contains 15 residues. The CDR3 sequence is CASSSDRAANTEAFF. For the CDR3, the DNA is TGTGCCAGTAGCTCGGACAGGGCAGCGAACACTGAAGCTTTCTTT.

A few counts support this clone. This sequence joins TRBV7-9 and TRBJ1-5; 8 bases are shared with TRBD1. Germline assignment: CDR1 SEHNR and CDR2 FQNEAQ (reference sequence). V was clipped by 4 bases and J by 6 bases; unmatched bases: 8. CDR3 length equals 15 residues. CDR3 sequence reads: CASSSTGGTGQPQHF. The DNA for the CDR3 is TGTGCCAGCAGCTCTACAGGGGGTACTGGTCAGCCCCAGCATTTT.

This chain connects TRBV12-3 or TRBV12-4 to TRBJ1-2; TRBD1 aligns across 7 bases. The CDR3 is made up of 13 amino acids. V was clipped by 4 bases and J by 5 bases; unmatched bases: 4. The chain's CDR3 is CASSSSTGYGYTF. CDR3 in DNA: TGTGCCAGCAGTTCGTCGACAGGGTATGGCTACACCTTC.

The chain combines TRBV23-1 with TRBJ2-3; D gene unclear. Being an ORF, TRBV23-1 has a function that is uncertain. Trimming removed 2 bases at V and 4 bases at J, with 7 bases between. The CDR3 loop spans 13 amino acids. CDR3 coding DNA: TGCGCCAGCAGTCAACCTGGGCCAGATACGCAGTATTTT. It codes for CASSQPGPDTQYF.

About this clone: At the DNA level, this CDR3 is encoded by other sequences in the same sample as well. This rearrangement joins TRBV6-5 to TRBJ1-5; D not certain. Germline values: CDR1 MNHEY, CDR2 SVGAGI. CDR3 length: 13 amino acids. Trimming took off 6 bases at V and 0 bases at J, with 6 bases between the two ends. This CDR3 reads CASSSDSNQPQHF. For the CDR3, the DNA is TGTGCCAGCAGCAGTGATAGCAATCAGCCCCAGCATTTT.

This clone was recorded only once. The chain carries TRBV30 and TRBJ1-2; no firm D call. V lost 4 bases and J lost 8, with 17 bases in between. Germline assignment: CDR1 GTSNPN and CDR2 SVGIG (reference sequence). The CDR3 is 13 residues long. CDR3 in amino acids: CAWTTWQPGGYTF. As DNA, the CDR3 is TGTGCCTGGACCACGTGGCAGCCGGGGGGCTACACCTTC.